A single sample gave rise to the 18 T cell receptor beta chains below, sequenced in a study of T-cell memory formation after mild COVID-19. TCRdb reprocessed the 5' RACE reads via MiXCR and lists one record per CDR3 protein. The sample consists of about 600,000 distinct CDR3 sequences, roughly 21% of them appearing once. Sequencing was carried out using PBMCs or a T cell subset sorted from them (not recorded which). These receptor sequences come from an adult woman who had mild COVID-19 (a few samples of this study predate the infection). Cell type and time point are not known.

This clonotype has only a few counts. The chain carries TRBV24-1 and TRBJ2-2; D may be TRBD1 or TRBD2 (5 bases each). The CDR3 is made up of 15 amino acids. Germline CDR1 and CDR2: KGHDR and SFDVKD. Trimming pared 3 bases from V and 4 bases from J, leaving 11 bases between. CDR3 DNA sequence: TGTGCCACCAGTGATACCCCGGGGCGCACCGGGGAGCTGTTTTTT. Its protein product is CATSDTPGRTGELFF.

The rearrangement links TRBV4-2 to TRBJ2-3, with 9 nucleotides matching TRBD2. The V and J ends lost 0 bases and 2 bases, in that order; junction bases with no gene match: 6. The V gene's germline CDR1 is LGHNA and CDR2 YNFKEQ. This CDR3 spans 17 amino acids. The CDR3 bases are TGTGCCAGCAGCCAAGATAGAAGCGGGGGGCCCACAGATACGCAGTATTTT. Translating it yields CASSQDRSGGPTDTQYF.

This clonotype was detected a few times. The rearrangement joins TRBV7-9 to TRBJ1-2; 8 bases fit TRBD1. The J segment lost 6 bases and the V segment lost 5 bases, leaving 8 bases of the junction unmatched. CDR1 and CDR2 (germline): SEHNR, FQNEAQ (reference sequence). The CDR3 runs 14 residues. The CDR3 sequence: CASSPETGANGYTF. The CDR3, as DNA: TGTGCCAGCAGCCCGGAGACAGGGGCGAATGGCTACACCTTC.

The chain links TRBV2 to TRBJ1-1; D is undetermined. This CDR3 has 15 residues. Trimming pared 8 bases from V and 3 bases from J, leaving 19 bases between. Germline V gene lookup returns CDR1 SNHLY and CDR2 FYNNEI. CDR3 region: CASVVWSGSHTEAFF. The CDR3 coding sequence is TGTGCCAGCGTCGTCTGGTCTGGGTCGCACACTGAAGCTTTCTTT.

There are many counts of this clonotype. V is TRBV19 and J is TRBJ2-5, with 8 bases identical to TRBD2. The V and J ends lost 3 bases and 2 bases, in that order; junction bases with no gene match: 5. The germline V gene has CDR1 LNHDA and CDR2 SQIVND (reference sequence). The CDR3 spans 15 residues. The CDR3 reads CASSMAAGEQETQYF. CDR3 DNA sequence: TGTGCCAGTAGTATGGCAGCGGGAGAGCAAGAGACCCAGTACTTC.

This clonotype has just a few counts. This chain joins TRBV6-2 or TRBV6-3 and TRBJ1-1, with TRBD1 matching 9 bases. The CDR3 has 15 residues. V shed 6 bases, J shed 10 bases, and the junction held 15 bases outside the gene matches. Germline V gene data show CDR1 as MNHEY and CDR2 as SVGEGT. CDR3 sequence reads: CASSKGTGTGYGAFF. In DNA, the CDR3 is TGTGCCAGCAGCAAGGGGACAGGGACGGGCTATGGAGCTTTCTTT.

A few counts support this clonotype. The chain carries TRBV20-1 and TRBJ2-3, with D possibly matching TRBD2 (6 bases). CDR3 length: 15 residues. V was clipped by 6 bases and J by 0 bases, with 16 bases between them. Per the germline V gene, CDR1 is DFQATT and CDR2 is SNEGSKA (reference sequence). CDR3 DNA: TGCAGTGCCCCTCTCCGACTAGGGAGCACAGATACGCAGTATTTT. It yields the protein CSAPLRLGSTDTQYF.

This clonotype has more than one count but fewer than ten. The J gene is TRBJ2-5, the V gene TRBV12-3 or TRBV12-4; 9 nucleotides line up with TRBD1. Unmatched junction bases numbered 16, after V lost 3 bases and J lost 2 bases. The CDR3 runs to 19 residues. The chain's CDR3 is CASSLGAPRTGEIQETQYF. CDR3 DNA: TGTGCCAGCAGTTTGGGGGCCCCTAGGACAGGGGAAATTCAAGAGACCCAGTACTTC.

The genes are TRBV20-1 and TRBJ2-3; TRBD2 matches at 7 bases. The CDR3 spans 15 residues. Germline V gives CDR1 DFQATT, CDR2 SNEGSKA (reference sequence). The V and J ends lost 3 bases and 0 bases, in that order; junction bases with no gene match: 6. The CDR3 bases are TGCAGTGCTAGTGGTGGGAGGGGCAGCACAGATACGCAGTATTTT. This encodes CSASGGRGSTDTQYF.

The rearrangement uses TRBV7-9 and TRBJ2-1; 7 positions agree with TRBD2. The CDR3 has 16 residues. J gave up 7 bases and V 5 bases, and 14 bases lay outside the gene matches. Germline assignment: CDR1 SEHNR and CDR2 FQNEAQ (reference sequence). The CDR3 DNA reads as TGTGCCAGCAGCCCCCGACGCGGGAGTATCCGGAATGAGCAGTTCTTC. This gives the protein CASSPRRGSIRNEQFF.

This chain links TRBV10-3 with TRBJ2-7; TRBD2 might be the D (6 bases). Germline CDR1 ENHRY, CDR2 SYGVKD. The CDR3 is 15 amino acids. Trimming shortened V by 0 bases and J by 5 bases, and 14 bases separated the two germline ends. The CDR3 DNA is TGTGCCATCAGTGAGTCTTGGGGACTTGTACACGAGCAGTACTTC. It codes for CAISESWGLVHEQYF.

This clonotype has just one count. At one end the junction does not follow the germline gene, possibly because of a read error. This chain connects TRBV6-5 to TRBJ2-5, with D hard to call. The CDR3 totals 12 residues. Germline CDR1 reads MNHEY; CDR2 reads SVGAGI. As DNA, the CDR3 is TGTGCCAGCAGTAGTACCCGAGAGACCCAGCACTTC. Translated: CASSSTRETQHF.

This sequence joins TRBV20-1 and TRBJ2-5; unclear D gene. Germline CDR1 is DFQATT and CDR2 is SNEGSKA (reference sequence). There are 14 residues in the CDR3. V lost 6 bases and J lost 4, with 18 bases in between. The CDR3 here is CSAPVSRILETQYF. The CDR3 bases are TGCAGTGCCCCCGTCTCTAGAATACTAGAGACCCAGTACTTC.

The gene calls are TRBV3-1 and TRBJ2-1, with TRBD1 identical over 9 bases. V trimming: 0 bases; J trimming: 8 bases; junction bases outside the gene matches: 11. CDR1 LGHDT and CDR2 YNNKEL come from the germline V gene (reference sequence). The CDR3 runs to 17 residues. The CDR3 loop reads CASSQEVGTGYLYEQFF. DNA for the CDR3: TGTGCCAGCAGCCAAGAAGTAGGGACAGGGTACCTGTATGAGCAGTTCTTC.

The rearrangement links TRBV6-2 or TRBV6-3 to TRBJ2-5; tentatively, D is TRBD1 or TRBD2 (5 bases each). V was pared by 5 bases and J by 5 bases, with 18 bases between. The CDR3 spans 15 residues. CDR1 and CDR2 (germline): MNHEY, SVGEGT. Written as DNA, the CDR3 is TGTGCCAGCAGTCGCCGGGGCAGAAGCCCGGAGACCCAGTACTTC. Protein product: CASSRRGRSPETQYF.

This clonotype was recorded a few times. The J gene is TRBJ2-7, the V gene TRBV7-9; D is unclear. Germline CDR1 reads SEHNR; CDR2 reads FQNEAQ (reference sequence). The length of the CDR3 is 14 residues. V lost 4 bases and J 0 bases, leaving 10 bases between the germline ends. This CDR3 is CASSSDTISYEQYF. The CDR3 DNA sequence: TGTGCCAGCAGCTCGGATACTATCTCCTACGAGCAGTACTTC.

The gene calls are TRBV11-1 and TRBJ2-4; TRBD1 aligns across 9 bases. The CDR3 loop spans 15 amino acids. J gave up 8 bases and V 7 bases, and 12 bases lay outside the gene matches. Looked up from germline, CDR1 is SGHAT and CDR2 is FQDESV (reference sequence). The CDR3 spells CASNSGQGGSDIQYF. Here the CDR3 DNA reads TGTGCCAGCAACTCGGGACAGGGAGGATCGGACATTCAGTACTTC.

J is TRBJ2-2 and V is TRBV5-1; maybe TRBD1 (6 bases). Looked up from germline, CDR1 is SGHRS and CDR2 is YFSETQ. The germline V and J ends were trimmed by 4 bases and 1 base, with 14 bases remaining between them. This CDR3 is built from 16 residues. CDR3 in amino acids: CASSAGTLMNTGELFF. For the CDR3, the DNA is TGCGCCAGCAGCGCCGGGACACTCATGAACACCGGGGAGCTGTTTTTT.